This T cell receptor (beta chain) was recovered during a study of T-cell memory formation after mild COVID-19. Germline loops: CDR1 SNHLY, CDR2 FYNNEI. The V and J ends lost 6 bases and 0 bases respectively, with 11 bases between them. The CDR3 totals 15 residues. As regards this clonotype: Antigen: not known.

A 5'RACE reaction primed in the constant segment made cDNA libraries of TCR alpha and TCR beta, and these carried sample barcodes and UMIs. TCRdb re-analysed the 5' RACE reads in MiXCR, keeping a single row per CDR3 protein. Here the sample spans about 260,000 distinct CDR3 sequences, 8% to 10% being singletons. General study findings and limits: Some clones that responded turned up in pre-infection memory, which suggests that cross-reactive memory joined in. Of the contracting clones, CD4+ ones lay mainly in CM and EM, and CD8+ ones in EMRA.

Source material: PBMCs or a T cell subset sorted from them (not recorded which). This sequence originates from a man younger than 30 who had mild COVID-19 (a few samples of this study predate the infection). Cell type and time point are not known. The chain combines TRBV2 with TRBJ2-2; D not resolved. CDR3 bases: TGTGCCAGCAGAGACTGGGCCCCGAACACCGGGGAGCTGTTTTTT. Translation gives CASRDWAPNTGELFF.